Given below is one T cell receptor (beta chain) in context. Its target is not known. Germline V gene data show CDR1 as SGHTA and CDR2 as FQGTGA. Germline trimming cut 5 bases from V and 6 bases from J; bases unmatched to any gene: 12. There are 18 residues in the CDR3. This entry comes from a study of shared clonotypes between healthy human individuals. Study at large: The study drew on a couple of women and a few men aged 18 to 49 as donors. Study results and limitations: Expectations were that clonotype sharing among donors would be affected by sequencing depth. Naive subsets usually exceeded memory subsets in estimated richness.

In the authors' workflow: Sequence data from immunoSEQ were junction-only and lacked quality scores; consequently, filtering differed. The assay was immunoSEQ multiplex PCR, and TCRdb's table has in-frame clones only and misses some. V and J calls and clone size are as listed in that table; D and trimming were resolved from the DNA. The table lists fewer than 1.6 million clones, approximately 98.5% of them singletons. The TCR comes from a man younger than 45 in good health. Input material: naive CD4+ T cells sorted from blood. Specified subset: CD45RA+ positively selected. The chain couples TRBV7-3 to TRBJ2-2, with TRBD2 matching over 13 bases. CDR3 in DNA: TGTGCCAGCAGCCGGACCTTTACTAGCGGGAGGGCCGCCGGGGAGCTGTTTTTT. Its protein product is CASSRTFTSGRAAGELFF.